Listed below are T cell receptor beta chains from one sample, sequenced in a study of CD8 T cells in Susac syndrome. TCRdb used MiXCR to reprocess the immunoSEQ multiplex PCR reads, holding one entry per CDR3 protein. The sample includes about 150,000 distinct CDR3 sequences, approximately 95% of them seen just once. The specimen was CD4+ T cells from PBMCs. The receptors shown here come from a human donor with Susac syndrome. Each CDR3 is given with its conserved first and last residue. The D gene is left open where the match is weak. Only part of the rows carry a size: once, few, many, or a class if the clone is expanded.

once	NA	TRBV2	TRBJ1-4	TGTGCCAGCAGTGGCAGGGCGGGTGAAAAACTGTTTTTT	CASSGRAGEKLFF
NA	TRBD1	TRBV3-1	TRBJ1-1	TGTGCCAGCAGCCAGATCGCCGGGACAGCCGGGACTGAAGCTTTCTTT	CASSQIAGTAGTEAFF
NA	NA	TRBV15	TRBJ2-2	TGTGCCACCAGCAGAGGCCCACAGGGTGGGGAGCTGTTTTTT	CATSRGPQGGELFF
NA	NA	TRBV11-1	TRBJ1-2	TGTGCCAGCAGCTTAGAAACCAGTGGCTACACCTTC	CASSLETSGYTF
NA	TRBD1	TRBV12-3/TRBV12-4	TRBJ1-5	TGTGCCAGCAGTTCCGGGACAGGGTCTCCGGGGTCCCAGCATTTT	CASSSGTGSPGSQHF
NA	NA	TRBV27	TRBJ2-3	TGTGCCAGCAGTTTATTAGGCAGCCAGTTCACAGATACGCAGTATTTT	CASSLLGSQFTDTQYF
NA	NA	TRBV20-1	TRBJ2-5	TGCAGTGCTCGTTTGGCCCCCTCTGAGACCCAGTACTTC	CSARLAPSETQYF
NA	NA	TRBV2	TRBJ2-2	TGTGCCAGCACCAGATCGGGCCTCAATCCCGGGGAGCTGTTTTTT	CASTRSGLNPGELFF
NA	NA	TRBV29-1	TRBJ1-5	TGCAGCGGAAGTCAGGGAGACAATCAGCCCCAGCATTTT	CSGSQGDNQPQHF
NA	NA	TRBV6-5	TRBJ1-2	TGTGCCAGCACGGAGGGGAAAGGCTACACCTTC	CASTEGKGYTF
NA	TRBD2	TRBV5-1	TRBJ2-1	TGCGCCAGCAGCTTGGGCCTAGCGGGAATCACCTACTCCTACAATGAGCAGTTCTTC	CASSLGLAGITYSYNEQFF
NA	NA	TRBV7-9	TRBJ2-3	TGTGCCAGCAGCCCAACAATCCGCACAGATACGCAGTATTTT	CASSPTIRTDTQYF